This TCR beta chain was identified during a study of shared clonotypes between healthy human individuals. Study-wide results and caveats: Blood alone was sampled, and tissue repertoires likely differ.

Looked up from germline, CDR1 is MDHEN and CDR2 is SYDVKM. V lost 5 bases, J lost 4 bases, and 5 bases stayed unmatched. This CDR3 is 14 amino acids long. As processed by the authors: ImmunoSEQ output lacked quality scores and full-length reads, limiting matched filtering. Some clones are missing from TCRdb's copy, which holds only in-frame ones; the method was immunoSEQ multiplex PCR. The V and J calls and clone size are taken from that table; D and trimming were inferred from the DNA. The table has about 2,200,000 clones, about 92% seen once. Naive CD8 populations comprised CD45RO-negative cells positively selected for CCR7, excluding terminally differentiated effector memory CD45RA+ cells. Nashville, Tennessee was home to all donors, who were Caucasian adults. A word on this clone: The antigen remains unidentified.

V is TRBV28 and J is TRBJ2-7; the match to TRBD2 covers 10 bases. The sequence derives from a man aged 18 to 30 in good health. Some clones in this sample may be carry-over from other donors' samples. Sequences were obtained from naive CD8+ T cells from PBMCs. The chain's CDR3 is CASSPLAGEYEQYF. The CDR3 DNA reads TGTGCCAGCAGTCCTCTAGCGGGAGAGTACGAGCAGTACTTC.